The 27 T cell receptor beta chains in this list originate from one sample, sequenced in a study of beta chain features in type 1 diabetes. Study results and caveats: Researchers report that Type 1 diabetes patients had moderately but significantly shorter TCRB CDR3s across all four CD4+ subsets.

Expressed TCRB transcripts got sequenced, as all isolated RNA was reverse transcribed. Data came from immunoSEQ multiplex PCR; TCRdb stores just in-frame clones and leaves some out. The data contain approximately 29,000 clones, less than 70% of them seen just once; the ten biggest clones take up over 2%. Which antigens these TCRs recognize remains unknown. The sequenced material came from Tregs from blood. Receptor source: a woman under 40 with type 1 diabetes.

In this sample, this clone turned up a few times. J is TRBJ2-5 and V is TRBV27, with a possible D match to TRBD1 (6 bases). The length of the CDR3 is 14 residues. The V end was cut by 7 bases, the J end by 6 bases, with 18 bases between. Germline V gives CDR1 MNHEY, CDR2 SMNVEV (reference sequence). The CDR3 loop is CASNSLEDRKTQYF. The CDR3 DNA is TGTGCCAGCAACTCCCTTGAGGACAGAAAGACCCAGTACTTC.

This clone has more than one count but fewer than ten. For the CDR3, the DNA is TGTGCCAGCAGGCTAGCGGGGGGCCAGGAGACCCAGTACTTC. Amino acids: CASRLAGGQETQYF. The J gene is TRBJ2-5, the V gene TRBV10-3; the match to TRBD2 covers 11 bases. CDR3 size: 14 residues. Germline V lookup: CDR1 ENHRY, CDR2 SYGVKD. V lost 10 bases, J lost 5 bases, and 9 bases stayed unmatched.

The chain joins TRBV27 to TRBJ1-2; unclear D gene. Between the trimmed V and J ends, which lost 6 bases and 4 bases, there was a span of 21 bases. The CDR3 is made up of 16 amino acids. Per the germline V gene, CDR1 is MNHEY and CDR2 is SMNVEV (reference sequence). The CDR3 is CASRGSDGVNFYGYTF. For the CDR3, the DNA is TGTGCCAGCAGGGGGAGCGACGGGGTGAACTTCTATGGCTACACCTTC.

The chain joins TRBV5-1 to TRBJ1-1; 9 bases align to TRBD1. CDR1 is SGHRS and CDR2 is YFSETQ in the germline V gene. Trimming at V came to 0 bases and at J to 8 bases, leaving 8 bases not matched to a gene. The CDR3 has 15 residues. The CDR3 DNA reads TGCGCCAGCAGCTTGGGGGGACAGGGCCCAGCGGAAGCTTTCTTT. As protein: CASSLGGQGPAEAFF. Looking up the rest from reference TRBV5-1 and TRBJ1-1 gives the full variable domain: KAGVTQTPRYLIKTRGQQVTLSCSPISGHRSVSWYQQTPGQGLQFLFEYFSETQRNKGNFPGRFSGRQFSNSRSEMNVSTLELGDSALYLCASSLGGQGPAEAFFGQGTRLTVV.

The V call is TRBV29-1, the J call TRBJ1-2; 9 positions match TRBD1. The germline V gene encodes CDR1 SQVTM and CDR2 ANQGSEA. CDR3 length: 13 amino acids. V shed 4 bases, J shed 6 bases, and the junction held 6 bases outside the gene matches. The CDR3 DNA follows: TGCAGCGTTGGTACGGGACAGGGAAATGGCTACACCTTC. Residues: CSVGTGQGNGYTF.

The chain joins TRBV2 to TRBJ2-1; 11 nucleotides match TRBD2. Germline V gene data show CDR1 as SNHLY and CDR2 as FYNNEI. The CDR3 has 16 amino acids. V gave up 4 bases and J gave up 2 bases; unmatched junction bases: 4. The CDR3 bases are TGTGCCAGCAGTGTAGCGGGAGGGCTACCCTACAATGAGCAGTTCTTC. It specifies CASSVAGGLPYNEQFF.

The J gene is TRBJ2-5, the V gene TRBV5-1; TRBD1 matches at 7 bases. The junction had 9 bases not matched to a gene; V was cut back by 5 bases and J by 2 bases. The CDR3 has 15 amino acids. Germline CDR1 SGHRS, CDR2 YFSETQ. The CDR3 is CASRVGQKEQETQYF. The CDR3 DNA reads as TGCGCCAGCAGGGTGGGACAGAAGGAGCAAGAGACCCAGTACTTC.

The sample holds a few counts of this clone. CDR3 sequence: CASSQRPTGRAEGSNQPQHF. The CDR3 DNA sequence: TGCGCCAGCAGTCAAAGGCCGACAGGGCGGGCGGAAGGGAGCAATCAGCCCCAGCATTTT. The rearrangement uses TRBV23-1 and TRBJ1-5; 7 positions agree with TRBD1. TRBV23-1 is identified as an open reading frame with a role that is uncertain. The J segment lost 1 base and the V segment lost 2 bases, leaving 17 bases of the junction unmatched. The CDR3 runs 20 residues.

As for this clone: A junction boundary mismatches the germline segment, possibly from a read error. J is TRBJ2-1 and V is TRBV7-3; 9 nucleotides agree with TRBD1. CDR1 is SGHTA, CDR2 FQGTGA, per germline. CDR3 size: 16 residues. The CDR3 region is CASSLTGGAGLNEQFF. CDR3 nucleotide sequence: TGTGCCAGCAGTTTAACAGGGGGCGCGGGGCTAAATGAGCAGTTCTTC.

On this clone: At one boundary the junction diverges from the germline segment, which might be a read error. The chain joins TRBV7-2 to TRBJ2-1, with 11 bases lining up with TRBD2. Germline values: CDR1 SGHTA, CDR2 FQGNSA. The CDR3 totals 15 residues. The CDR3 is CASGLAGGTYNEQFF. For the CDR3, the DNA is TGTGCCAGCGGCTTAGCGGGAGGGACCTACAATGAGCAGTTCTTC.

The gene calls are TRBV5-1 and TRBJ2-2, with TRBD2 identical over 7 bases. CDR3 size: 16 residues. V lost 4 bases to trimming and J lost 0 bases; unmatched junction nucleotides: 6. Germline V lookup: CDR1 SGHRS, CDR2 YFSETQ. CDR3 sequence reads: CASSPGGGPNTGELFF. In DNA, the CDR3 is TGCGCCAGCAGCCCTGGGGGGGGACCGAACACCGGGGAGCTGTTTTTT.

The chain joins TRBV2 to TRBJ2-1; D not resolved. The V end was cut by 0 bases, the J end by 7 bases, with 7 bases between. This CDR3 region has 13 residues. The germline V gene has CDR1 SNHLY and CDR2 FYNNEI. CDR3 nucleotide sequence: TGTGCCAGCAGTGAAGCGCGTGATAATGAGCAGTTCTTC. Its translation is CASSEARDNEQFF.

The J gene is TRBJ1-4, the V gene TRBV5-1; 7 nucleotides line up with TRBD1. The CDR3 totals 13 residues. Germline lookup yields CDR1 SGHRS and CDR2 YFSETQ. J was trimmed by 6 bases and V by 3 bases; bases with no gene match: 2. CDR3 in amino acids: CASSSGTDEKLFF. CDR3 nucleotide sequence: TGCGCCAGCAGCTCCGGGACAGATGAAAAACTGTTTTTT.

This chain connects TRBV15 to TRBJ1-1; no definite D call. Per germline, CDR1 LNHNV and CDR2 YYDKDF (reference sequence). The CDR3 loop spans 14 amino acids. V lost 0 bases and J 7 bases, leaving 12 bases between the germline ends. For the CDR3, the DNA is TGTGCCACCAGCAGAGATTTGGTAGCCGGTGAAGCTTTCTTT. It is translated as CATSRDLVAGEAFF.

V gene TRBV4-2 combines with J gene TRBJ2-1; the D gene is possibly TRBD2 (6 bases). The CDR3 length is 16 residues. Germline V gives CDR1 LGHNA, CDR2 YNFKEQ. The germline V and J ends were trimmed by 4 bases and 2 bases, with 15 bases remaining between them. CDR3 sequence: CASSRSGGSTYNEQFF. Here the CDR3 DNA reads TGTGCCAGCAGCCGCTCTGGAGGGAGCACCTACAATGAGCAGTTCTTC.

In its sample, this clone was seen a few times. The V gene is TRBV6-5, the J gene TRBJ2-2; the D gene is possibly TRBD1 (5 bases). Per the germline V gene, CDR1 is MNHEY and CDR2 is SVGAGI. This CDR3 region has 13 residues. Trimming took off 6 bases at V and 6 bases at J, with 11 bases between the two ends. CDR3 bases: TGTGCCAGCAGGAGGCAGGGTCCCGGGGAGCTGTTTTTT. Translated: CASRRQGPGELFF.

This clone came up once. The chain employs TRBV5-1 and TRBJ2-7; a possible D gene is TRBD2 (5 bases). Germline loops: CDR1 SGHRS, CDR2 YFSETQ. The CDR3 loop spans 15 amino acids. Trimming shortened V by 0 bases and J by 3 bases, and 13 bases separated the two germline ends. CDR3 protein: CASSLAHGVIYEQYF. Here the CDR3 DNA reads TGCGCCAGCAGCTTGGCCCACGGGGTGATCTACGAGCAGTACTTC.

V and J are TRBV5-1 and TRBJ2-5; D gene unclear. The CDR3 runs 12 residues. The V gene's germline CDR1 is SGHRS and CDR2 YFSETQ. The V end was cut by 2 bases, the J end by 2 bases, with 4 bases between. In DNA, the CDR3 is TGCGCCAGCAGCTTCGTTCAAGAGACCCAGTACTTC. Residues: CASSFVQETQYF.

V is TRBV7-9 and J is TRBJ1-4; unclear D gene. V lost 3 bases and J lost 3, with 2 bases in between. The germline V gene has CDR1 SEHNR and CDR2 FQNEAQ (reference sequence). The CDR3 totals 12 residues. The CDR3 DNA is TGTGCCAGCAGCTTCGCTAATGAAAAACTGTTTTTT. Translation gives CASSFANEKLFF.

V usage is TRBV4-2 and J usage is TRBJ1-2, with 9 bases matching TRBD1. The CDR3 sequence is 16 residues long. Trimming removed 4 bases from V and 3 bases from J; junction bases left unmatched: 9. Germline CDR1 and CDR2: LGHNA and YNFKEQ. This CDR3 reads CASSPFAGQGDYGYTF. The CDR3 DNA sequence: TGTGCCAGCAGCCCGTTCGCGGGACAGGGCGACTATGGCTACACCTTC.

V and J are TRBV2 and TRBJ2-1, with TRBD2 matching over 15 bases. The CDR3 runs to 16 residues. V was clipped by 4 bases and J by 8 bases; unmatched bases: 6. CDR1 and CDR2 (germline): SNHLY, FYNNEI. Here the CDR3 reads CASSVGLAGGYDEQFF. In nucleotides, the CDR3 is TGTGCCAGCAGTGTTGGACTAGCGGGAGGGTACGATGAGCAGTTCTTC.

This chain uses TRBV18 with TRBJ2-1; 7 bases are shared with TRBD2. The ends lost 3 bases at V and 6 bases at J; junction bases unmatched: 11. The CDR3 extends over 16 amino acids. CDR1 KGHSH and CDR2 LQKENI come from the germline V gene. The CDR3 spells CASSPPSGFFLNEQFF. In DNA, the CDR3 is TGTGCCAGCTCACCCCCTAGCGGTTTCTTCCTCAATGAGCAGTTCTTC.

CDR3 loop: CAWNIQAGGGDTQYF. The DNA of the CDR3 is TGTGCCTGGAATATACAAGCGGGAGGGGGAGATACGCAGTATTTT. The V gene is TRBV30, the J gene TRBJ2-3; 10 bases fit TRBD2. CDR1 is GTSNPN, CDR2 SVGIG, per germline (reference sequence). V gave up 4 bases and J gave up 5 bases; unmatched junction bases: 9. This CDR3 has 15 amino acids.

The table lists this clone with a few counts. V gene TRBV25-1 combines with J gene TRBJ2-1, with a weak D call TRBD1 (6 bases). Per germline, CDR1 MGHDK and CDR2 SYGVNS. The CDR3 loop spans 16 amino acids. The V and J ends lost 2 bases and 5 bases respectively, with 16 bases between them. The CDR3 nucleotides are TGTGCCAGCAGTGAAACGGCAGGGGCCACCCACAATGAGCAGTTCTTC. Amino acid sequence: CASSETAGATHNEQFF.

The chain joins TRBV27 to TRBJ2-1; 12 bases fit TRBD2. The CDR3 consists of 15 residues. With 5 bases clipped from V and 8 bases from J, the junction kept 7 bases outside the gene matches. Germline V gene data show CDR1 as MNHEY and CDR2 as SMNVEV (reference sequence). The CDR3 loop is CASSTRLAGAHEQFF. The CDR3 DNA reads TGTGCCAGCAGTACGAGACTAGCGGGAGCGCATGAGCAGTTCTTC.

The chain links TRBV12-5 to TRBJ2-2; D unresolved. CDR1 and CDR2 (germline): LGHNT, FRNRAP. Trimming left V 5 bases short and J 6 bases short, with 10 bases between. The CDR3 sequence is 13 residues long. DNA of the CDR3: TGTGCTAGTGGTGTAGTTGTTGCCGGGGAGCTGTTTTTT. As protein: CASGVVVAGELFF.

This sequence joins TRBV5-1 and TRBJ1-2, with 8 bases that match TRBD1. CDR3 length: 14 amino acids. V was clipped by 3 bases and J by 8 bases; unmatched bases: 9. Germline loops: CDR1 SGHRS, CDR2 YFSETQ. The CDR3 nucleotides read TGCGCCAGCAGCTCCAGAGACAGGGGTCGGGGCTACACCTTC. It specifies CASSSRDRGRGYTF.